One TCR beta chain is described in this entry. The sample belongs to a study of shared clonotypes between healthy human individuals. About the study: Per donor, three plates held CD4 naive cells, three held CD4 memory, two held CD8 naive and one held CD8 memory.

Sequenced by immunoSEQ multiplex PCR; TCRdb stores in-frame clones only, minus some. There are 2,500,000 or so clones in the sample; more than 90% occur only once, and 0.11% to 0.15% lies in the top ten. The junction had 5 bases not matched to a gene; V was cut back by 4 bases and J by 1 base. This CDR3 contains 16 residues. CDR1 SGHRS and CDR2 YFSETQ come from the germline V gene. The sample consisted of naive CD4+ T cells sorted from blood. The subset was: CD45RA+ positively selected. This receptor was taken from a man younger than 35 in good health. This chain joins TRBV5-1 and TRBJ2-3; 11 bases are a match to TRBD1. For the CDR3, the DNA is TGCGCCAGCAGCCCAAGGACAGGGGGCGGCACAGATACGCAGTATTTT. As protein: CASSPRTGGGTDTQYF.